The 10 T cell receptor beta chains below all came from one sample that was sequenced in a study of control samples from healthy donors and cancer patients. Assay used: immunoSEQ multiplex PCR; TCRdb lists only in-frame clones, some missing. The sample holds 90,000 to 100,000 clones, about 87% seen once. The material sequenced was blood. The receptors were gathered from a woman aged 70-85 years in good health.

The CDR3 nucleotides are TGTGCCAGCAGCTTAATCCCCCCCGGGACAGGGAAGGGTGAGCAGTTCTTC. Its protein is CASSLIPPGTGKGEQFF. The chain employs TRBV11-3 and TRBJ2-1; 9 bases agree with TRBD1. Germline CDR1 and CDR2: SGHNT and YENEEA. The CDR3 has 17 amino acids. The V segment lost 2 bases and the J segment 9 bases; nucleotides outside the gene matches: 14.

The chain employs TRBV6-5 and TRBJ1-5; 7 bases align to TRBD1. Trimming took 6 bases from V and 1 from J; bases not matched to a gene: 6. The CDR3 is 15 amino acids. CDR1 is MNHEY, CDR2 SVGAGI, per germline. The CDR3 nucleotides are TGTGCCAGCAGCTCCGACAGGGAGAGCAATCAGCCCCAGCATTTT. Amino acid sequence: CASSSDRESNQPQHF.

The chain combines TRBV5-4 with TRBJ1-1; 8 bases match TRBD1. This CDR3 has 16 residues. J gave up 1 base and V 0 bases, and 5 bases lay outside the gene matches. Per germline, CDR1 SGHNT and CDR2 YYREEE (reference sequence). CDR3 sequence (DNA): TGTGCCAGCAGCTTGGGTGACAGGGGCAGGAACACTGAAGCTTTCTTT. Its protein is CASSLGDRGRNTEAFF.

The chain combines TRBV14 with TRBJ1-6; a possible D gene is TRBD1 (5 bases). Germline CDR1 is SGHDN and CDR2 is FVKESK. Trimming removed 2 bases from V and 11 bases from J, with 13 bases in between. The length of the CDR3 is 14 residues. The CDR3 reads CASSQRGWGAPLHF. The CDR3 region has the DNA TGTGCCAGCAGCCAAAGGGGATGGGGGGCACCCCTCCACTTT.

The chain employs TRBV6-6 and TRBJ2-5, with 7 bases aligning to TRBD1. CDR3 length equals 13 residues. With V trimmed by 6 bases and J by 4 bases, 5 bases remained unmatched. Germline assignment: CDR1 MNHNY and CDR2 SVGAGI (reference sequence). The CDR3 spells CASSSGQVETQYF. DNA for the CDR3: TGTGCCAGCAGCTCTGGACAGGTAGAGACCCAGTACTTC.

In its sample, this clone was seen once. This chain uses TRBV6-5 with TRBJ2-3, with 7 bases lining up with TRBD1. The V segment lost 6 bases and the J segment 4 bases; nucleotides outside the gene matches: 1. Germline CDR1 reads MNHEY; CDR2 reads SVGAGI. The CDR3 extends over 12 amino acids. CDR3 residues: CASRTGADTQYF. In DNA, the CDR3 is TGTGCCAGCAGAACAGGGGCAGATACGCAGTATTTT.

The chain uses TRBV9 and TRBJ1-1; the D is unclear. The CDR3 covers 15 residues. Trimming removed 4 bases at V and 1 base at J, with 14 bases between. CDR1 and CDR2 from the germline V gene are SGDLS and YYNGEE. The CDR3 spells CASSMSPTQNTEAFF. For the CDR3, the DNA is TGTGCCAGCAGCATGAGCCCCACACAGAACACTGAAGCTTTCTTT.

The chain uses TRBV6-5 and TRBJ1-6; no firm D call. V was pared by 5 bases and J by 6 bases, with 14 bases between. Germline CDR1 is MNHEY and CDR2 is SVGAGI. The CDR3 is 15 amino acids. The DNA for the CDR3 is TGTGCCAGCAGTCGACTCCGGTATGGTAATTCACCCCTCCACTTT. This sequence encodes CASSRLRYGNSPLHF.

The chain recombines TRBV10-3 with TRBJ1-1, with a weak D call TRBD1 (6 bases). V was clipped by 7 bases and J by 1 base, with 10 bases between them. The CDR3 sequence is 13 residues long. Germline CDR1 is ENHRY and CDR2 is SYGVKD. The CDR3 DNA sequence: TGTGCCATCATGGGGGGCCCGAACACTGAAGCTTTCTTT. Amino acid sequence: CAIMGGPNTEAFF.

This clone was observed a single time. The J gene is TRBJ2-3, the V gene TRBV19, with 8 bases matching TRBD2. From germline, CDR1 is LNHDA and CDR2 SQIVND (reference sequence). J lost 0 bases, V lost 10 bases, and 9 bases had no gene match. CDR3 size: 15 residues. As DNA, the CDR3 is TGTGCCACACGCAGACTAGCGACCAGCACAGATACGCAGTATTTT. Its protein is CATRRLATSTDTQYF. Looking up the rest from reference TRBV19 and TRBJ2-3 gives the full variable domain: DGGITQSPKYLFRKEGQNVTLSCEQNLNHDAMYWYRQDPGQGLRLIYYSQIVNDFQKGDIAEGYSVSREKKESFPLTVTSAQKNPTAFYLCATRRLATSTDTQYFGPGTRLTVL.